This TCR beta chain comes out of a study of vaccination effects on CD4 cells after COVID-19 (dated by TCRdb to about 2022). Concerning the study at large: Each participant got two doses of an mRNA SARS-CoV-2 vaccine, either BNT162b2 or mRNA-1273. The study compared SARS-CoV-2 spike-specific CD4+ TCR repertoires before and after mRNA vaccination in COVID-19 convalescent patients and infection-naive vaccine recipients. The Oncomine TCR Beta short-read assay on an Illumina iSeq 100 was used to sequence cultures from other donors in the study. The full study included ten to eleven COVID-19 convalescent patients and a few SARS-CoV-2-naive healthy vaccine recipients. Overall study outcomes, separate from this receptor: Among healthy vaccine recipients, nearly all vaccine-induced clones were SARS-CoV-2 mono-reactive, and just 1 of 255 was cross-reactive with common cold coronaviruses. Limitations of the study were the small number of convalescent patients and the absence of early post-infection timepoints. Clones induced by infection and clones induced by vaccination both contracted markedly at late timepoints after vaccination, which fits with T cell responses waning over time.

Its CDR3 holds 15 amino acids, cysteine through phenylalanine. Just the 45-base CDR3 DNA is kept, in frame starting at base 1. CDR1 and CDR2, looked up from the germline V gene, are SNHLY and FYNNEI. Trimming removed 5 bases from V and 5 bases from J; the gene matches leave 8 bases unexplained. In the ViraFEST assay, PBMC were stimulated with viral peptide pools, and TCR sequencing was then used to find antigen-specific CD4+ T cell clonotypes based on their expansion. After less than eleven days of culture, CD4+ T cells were isolated with the EasySep CD4+ T cell isolation kit. The absence of prior SARS-CoV-2 infection in healthy vaccine recipients was confirmed by negative nucleocapsid antibodies before and after vaccination. Each well held two million PBMC cultured in IMDM containing about 5.5% human AB serum, 8 to 10 IU/ml IL-2 and gentamicin, along with 8 to 10 ug/ml peptides. Half of the culture medium was replaced with fresh IL-2-containing medium on days 3 and 7. Each peptide stimulation condition was cultured in triplicate wells unless otherwise noted. Using Ficoll-Paque Plus gradient centrifugation, PBMC were separated from whole blood and then either used fresh or cryopreserved at -140C. The spike proteins of SARS-CoV-2 and of the common cold coronaviruses HCoV-NL63, HCoV-OC43 and HCoV-229E were spanned by overlapping peptide pools. The QIAamp micro DNA kit was used to extract genomic DNA from the cultured CD4+ T cells.

This clone was seen only once. Its binding antigen is unknown. The sample holds no much larger clone one base away, and base qualities are not on file. The library was produced with the immunoSEQ multiplex PCR assay. TCR beta CDR3 sequencing was performed on DNA from the cultured, isolated CD4+ T cells. Under the source paper's analysis protocol: Non-productive TCR sequences were discarded, and reads were trimmed to the CDR3 region, with only CDR3s of 7 or more amino acids retained. Antigen-specific clonotypes were identified with the MANAFEST web app by comparing expansion in peptide wells against reference cultures. Positive clones required FDR<0.05 expansion versus reference and all other wells, odds ratio above 5, and frequency above 0.1% in two replicate wells. A clonotype was called cross-reactive if it was significantly expanded both in SARS-CoV-2 spike wells and in at least one common cold coronavirus spike condition. Levenshtein distance calculated with the stringdist R package was used to assess CDR3 similarity, and unrooted trees were constructed with ape in R 3.6.1. TCRdb holds this immuneACCESS table with in-frame rearrangements only. Some clones are missing; in checked studies, unresolved V genes explain under half, and the rest has no known cause. V, J and clone size reflect that table, while D and trimming were determined from the DNA. This sample comprises 73,000 or so clones, 60% to 85% of them detected only once. About 10% of the sample is taken by the ten largest.

Specimen: CD4+ T cells from PBMCs cultured with SARS-CoV-2 spike peptides, collected before COVID-19 vaccination. This sample's cell subset or site label indicates: SARS-CoV-2 spike overlapping peptide pool stimulation. The clonotype originates from a human donor who received a COVID-19 vaccine. Recombination linked TRBV2 to TRBJ2-5, with 10 bases in between that match TRBD2. The DNA sequence follows: TGTGCCAGCAGTCCCAGCGGGGGGGCATTTGAGACCCAGTACTTC. It codes for CASSPSGGAFETQYF.